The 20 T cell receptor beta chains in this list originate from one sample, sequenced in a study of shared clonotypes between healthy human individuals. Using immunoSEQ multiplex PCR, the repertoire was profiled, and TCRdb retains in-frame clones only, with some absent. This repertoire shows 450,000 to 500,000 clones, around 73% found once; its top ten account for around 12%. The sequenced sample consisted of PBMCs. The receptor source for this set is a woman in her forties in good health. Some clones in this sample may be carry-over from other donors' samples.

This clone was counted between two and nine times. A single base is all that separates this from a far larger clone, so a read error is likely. The CDR3 region is CASSQVGSHHTEAFF. CDR3 DNA: TGCGCCAGCAGCCAAGTGGGCAGTCACCACACTGAAGCTTTCTTT. V gene TRBV4-3 combines with J gene TRBJ1-1; D uncertain. The V end was cut by 1 base, the J end by 3 bases, with 12 bases between. The CDR3 extends over 15 amino acids. CDR1 LGHNA and CDR2 YSLEER come from the germline V gene.

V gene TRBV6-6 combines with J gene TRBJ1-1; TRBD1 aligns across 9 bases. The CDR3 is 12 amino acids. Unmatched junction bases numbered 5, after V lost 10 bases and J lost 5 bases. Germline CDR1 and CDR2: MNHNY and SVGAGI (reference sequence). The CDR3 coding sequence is TGTGCCATCCGACAGGGGGGGACTGAAGCTTTCTTT. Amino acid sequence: CAIRQGGTEAFF.

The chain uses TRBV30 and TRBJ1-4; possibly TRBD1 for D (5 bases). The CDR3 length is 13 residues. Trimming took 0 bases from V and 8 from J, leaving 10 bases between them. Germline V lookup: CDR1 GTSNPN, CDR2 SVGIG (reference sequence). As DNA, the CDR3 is TGTGCCTGGAGTGTACTTGGGGGGGAAAAACTGTTTTTT. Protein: CAWSVLGGEKLFF. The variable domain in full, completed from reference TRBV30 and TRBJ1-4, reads SQTIHQWPATLVQPVGSPLSLECTVEGTSNPNLYWYRQAAGRGLQLLFYSVGIGQISSEVPQNLSASRPQDRQFILSSKKLLLSDSGFYLCAWSVLGGEKLFFGSGTQLSVL.

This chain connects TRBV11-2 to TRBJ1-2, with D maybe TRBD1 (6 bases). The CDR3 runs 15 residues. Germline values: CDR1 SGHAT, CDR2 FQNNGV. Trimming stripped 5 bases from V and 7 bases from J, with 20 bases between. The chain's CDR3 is CASSKGARGSSGYTF. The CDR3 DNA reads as TGTGCCAGCAGCAAGGGTGCCAGGGGCTCCTCTGGCTACACCTTC.

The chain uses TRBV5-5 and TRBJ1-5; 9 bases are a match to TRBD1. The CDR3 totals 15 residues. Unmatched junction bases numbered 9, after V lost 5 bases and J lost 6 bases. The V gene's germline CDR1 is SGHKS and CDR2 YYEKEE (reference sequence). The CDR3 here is CASSYTGGSGQPQHF. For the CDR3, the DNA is TGTGCCAGCAGTTACACAGGGGGCTCGGGTCAGCCCCAGCATTTT.

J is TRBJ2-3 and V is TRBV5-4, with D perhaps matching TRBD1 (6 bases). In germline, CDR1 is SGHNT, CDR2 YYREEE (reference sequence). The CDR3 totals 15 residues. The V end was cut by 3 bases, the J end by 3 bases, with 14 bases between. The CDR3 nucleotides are TGTGCCAGCAGCTCCCCCGAAGGGGGAACAGATACGCAGTATTTT. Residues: CASSSPEGGTDTQYF.

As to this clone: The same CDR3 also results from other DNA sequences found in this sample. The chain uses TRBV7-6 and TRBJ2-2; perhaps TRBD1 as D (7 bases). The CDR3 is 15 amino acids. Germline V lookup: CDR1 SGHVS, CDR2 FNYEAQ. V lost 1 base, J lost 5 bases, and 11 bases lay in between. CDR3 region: CASSLVAGGTGELFF. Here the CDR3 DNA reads TGTGCCAGCAGCTTAGTGGCAGGGGGGACCGGGGAGCTGTTTTTT.

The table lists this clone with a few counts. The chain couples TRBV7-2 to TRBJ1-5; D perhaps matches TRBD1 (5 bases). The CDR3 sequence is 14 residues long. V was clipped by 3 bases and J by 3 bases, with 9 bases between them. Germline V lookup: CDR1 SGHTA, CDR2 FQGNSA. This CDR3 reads CASSFGQNNQPQHF. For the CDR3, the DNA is TGTGCCAGCAGCTTCGGACAAAACAATCAGCCCCAGCATTTT.

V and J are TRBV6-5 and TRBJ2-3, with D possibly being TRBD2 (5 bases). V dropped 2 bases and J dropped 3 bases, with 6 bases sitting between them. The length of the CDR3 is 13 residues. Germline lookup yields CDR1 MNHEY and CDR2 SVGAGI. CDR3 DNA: TGTGCCAGCAGTTACAAGCGGACAGATACGCAGTATTTT. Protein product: CASSYKRTDTQYF.

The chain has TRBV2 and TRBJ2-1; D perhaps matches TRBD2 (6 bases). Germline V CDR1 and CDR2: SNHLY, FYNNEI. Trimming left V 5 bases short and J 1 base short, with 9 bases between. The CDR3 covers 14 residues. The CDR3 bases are TGTGCCAGCAGTAGTAGCGGTTCCTACAATGAGCAGTTCTTC. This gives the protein CASSSSGSYNEQFF.

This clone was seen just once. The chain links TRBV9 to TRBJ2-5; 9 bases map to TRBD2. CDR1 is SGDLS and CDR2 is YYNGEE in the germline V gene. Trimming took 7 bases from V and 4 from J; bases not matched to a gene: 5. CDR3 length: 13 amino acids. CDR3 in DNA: TGTGCCAGCGGGCTAGCGGGACGAGAGACCCAGTACTTC. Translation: CASGLAGRETQYF.

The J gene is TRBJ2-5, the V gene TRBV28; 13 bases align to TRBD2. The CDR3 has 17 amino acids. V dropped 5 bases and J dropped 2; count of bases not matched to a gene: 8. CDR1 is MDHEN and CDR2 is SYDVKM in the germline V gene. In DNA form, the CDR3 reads TGTGCCAGCAGTACGCCCGAGACTAGCGGGGGGCAAGAGACCCAGTACTTC. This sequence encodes CASSTPETSGGQETQYF.

The CDR3 region has the DNA TGTGCCAGCTCACCAGGGTGGGCTAATGAAAAACTGTTTTTT. As protein: CASSPGWANEKLFF. The chain carries TRBV18 and TRBJ1-4, with D unresolved. This CDR3 has 14 residues. V was cut by 2 bases and J by 3 bases, with 7 bases left in between. Germline-derived CDR1 and CDR2 are KGHSH and LQKENI.

CDR3 residues: CASSQVGGKVLNEQFF. In DNA, the CDR3 is TGCGCCAGCAGCCAAGTGGGCGGGAAGGTCCTGAATGAGCAGTTCTTC. The chain is built from TRBV4-1 and TRBJ2-1; D is perhaps TRBD2 (6 bases). The V gene's germline CDR1 is MGHRA and CDR2 YSYEKL. The CDR3 is 16 amino acids. V lost 1 base and J lost 7, with 17 bases in between.

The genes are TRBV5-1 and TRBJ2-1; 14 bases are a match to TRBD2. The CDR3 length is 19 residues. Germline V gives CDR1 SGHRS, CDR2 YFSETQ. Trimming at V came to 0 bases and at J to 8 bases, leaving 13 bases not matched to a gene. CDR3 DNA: TGCGCCAGCAGCTTGGGTTTGGTTAGGGGACTAGCGGGAGTGGATGAGCAGTTCTTC. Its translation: CASSLGLVRGLAGVDEQFF.

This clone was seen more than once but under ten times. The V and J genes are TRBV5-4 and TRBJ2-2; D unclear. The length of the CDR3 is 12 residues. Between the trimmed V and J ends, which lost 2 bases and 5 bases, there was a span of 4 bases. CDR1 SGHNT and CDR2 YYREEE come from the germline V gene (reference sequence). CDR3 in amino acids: CASSFSTGELFF. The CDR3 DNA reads TGTGCCAGCAGCTTTTCGACCGGGGAGCTGTTTTTT. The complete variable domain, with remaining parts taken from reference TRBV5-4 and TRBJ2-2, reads ETGVTQSPTHLIKTRGQQVTLRCSSQSGHNTVSWYQQALGQGPQFIFQYYREEENGRGNFPPRFSGLQFPNYSSELNVNALELDDSALYLCASSFSTGELFFGEGSRLTVL.

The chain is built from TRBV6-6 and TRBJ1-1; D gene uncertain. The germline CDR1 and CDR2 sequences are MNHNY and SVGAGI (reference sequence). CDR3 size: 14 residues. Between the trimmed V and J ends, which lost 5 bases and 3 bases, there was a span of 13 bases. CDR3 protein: CASSILSGDTEAFF. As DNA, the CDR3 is TGTGCCAGCAGTATCCTATCTGGGGACACTGAAGCTTTCTTT.

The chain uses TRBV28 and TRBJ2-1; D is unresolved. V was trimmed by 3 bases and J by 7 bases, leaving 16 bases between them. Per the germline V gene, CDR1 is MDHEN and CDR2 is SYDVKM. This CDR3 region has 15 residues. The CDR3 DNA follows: TGTGCCAGCAGTTTTACAGAGCCGGTCGTGAATGAGCAGTTCTTC. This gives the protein CASSFTEPVVNEQFF.

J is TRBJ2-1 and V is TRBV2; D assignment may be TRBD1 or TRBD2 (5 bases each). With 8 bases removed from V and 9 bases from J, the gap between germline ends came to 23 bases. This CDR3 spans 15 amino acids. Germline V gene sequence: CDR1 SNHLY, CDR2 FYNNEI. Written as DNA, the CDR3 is TGTGCCAGCGGGGGAGAAGCCCCAGCTCAGGGTGAGCAGTTCTTC. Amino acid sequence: CASGGEAPAQGEQFF.

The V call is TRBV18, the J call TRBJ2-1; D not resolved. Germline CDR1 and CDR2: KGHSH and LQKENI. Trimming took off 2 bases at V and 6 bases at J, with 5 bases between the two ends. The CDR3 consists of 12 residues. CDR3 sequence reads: CASSPTANEQFF. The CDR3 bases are TGTGCCAGCTCACCAACTGCCAATGAGCAGTTCTTC. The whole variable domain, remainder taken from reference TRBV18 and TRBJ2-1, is NAGVMQNPRHLVRRRGQEARLRCSPMKGHSHVYWYRQLPEEGLKFMVYLQKENIIDESGMPKERFSAEFPKEGPSILRIQQVVRGDSAAYFCASSPTANEQFFGPGTRLTVL.